This passage covers 15 T cell receptor beta chains from one sample sequenced in a study of cytomegalovirus exposure and HLA in healthy donors. Use of 60 Vbeta and 13 Jbeta primers characterized the PCR. This table comes from immunoSEQ multiplex PCR, and its TCRdb copy is limited to in-frame clones, with some not included. The table includes under 200,000 clones, about 80% detected once. Material for sequencing was PBMCs. These receptors were collected from a woman aged 45-65 years in good health and CMV-seronegative.

V is TRBV4-2 and J is TRBJ1-1; tentatively, D is TRBD1 (5 bases). The CDR3 has 14 amino acids. The germline CDR1 and CDR2 sequences are LGHNA and YNFKEQ. V lost 1 base and J lost 3, with 9 bases in between. The CDR3 nucleotides are TGTGCCAGCAGCCAAGGGGTAGGGGACACTGAAGCTTTCTTT. Translation: CASSQGVGDTEAFF.

This rearrangement joins TRBV5-1 to TRBJ2-3; D remains ambiguous. The germline V gene has CDR1 SGHRS and CDR2 YFSETQ. Trimming shortened V by 4 bases and J by 7 bases, and 7 bases separated the two germline ends. The CDR3 covers 11 residues. CDR3 amino acids: CASSLVNTQYF. The CDR3 bases are TGCGCCAGCAGCCTTGTAAATACGCAGTATTTT.

The V gene is TRBV6-5, the J gene TRBJ1-1, with TRBD1 matching over 8 bases. V was clipped by 6 bases and J by 4 bases; unmatched bases: 4. Germline V lookup: CDR1 MNHEY, CDR2 SVGAGI. This CDR3 contains 13 residues. CDR3 bases: TGTGCCAGCAGACACGGACAGGGCACTGAAGCTTTCTTT. It encodes CASRHGQGTEAFF.

The chain links TRBV5-8 to TRBJ1-5, with D possibly being TRBD1 (5 bases). Deletions cut 4 bases from V and 7 bases from J, with 12 bases between. The CDR3 covers 13 residues. The germline V gene encodes CDR1 SGHTS and CDR2 YDEGEE. The CDR3 region has the DNA TGTGCCAGCAGCGGCAGGGTCGGGCAGCCCCAGCATTTT. Translating it yields CASSGRVGQPQHF.

The chain carries TRBV5-4 and TRBJ1-1; TRBD1 might be the D (6 bases). Trimming took off 4 bases at V and 3 bases at J, with 22 bases between the two ends. The CDR3 contains 17 residues. Germline V gives CDR1 SGHNT, CDR2 YYREEE (reference sequence). The CDR3 DNA sequence: TGTGCCAGCAGCCCGGCCAAGTTCGGGGGGCAGGACACTGAAGCTTTCTTT. This sequence encodes CASSPAKFGGQDTEAFF. Full variable domain (missing parts from reference TRBV5-4 and TRBJ1-1): ETGVTQSPTHLIKTRGQQVTLRCSSQSGHNTVSWYQQALGQGPQFIFQYYREEENGRGNFPPRFSGLQFPNYSSELNVNALELDDSALYLCASSPAKFGGQDTEAFFGQGTRLTVV.

This clone was recorded once. The chain carries TRBV29-1 and TRBJ2-7; 8 nucleotides align to TRBD2. V trimming: 5 bases; J trimming: 4 bases; junction bases outside the gene matches: 7. The CDR3 is made up of 13 amino acids. Per germline, CDR1 SQVTM and CDR2 ANQGSEA. This chain's CDR3 is CSVYEREKYEQYF. As DNA, the CDR3 is TGCAGCGTTTACGAGCGGGAGAAATACGAGCAGTACTTC.

The chain couples TRBV27 to TRBJ1-4; 9 bases are shared with TRBD1. J gave up 5 bases and V 3 bases, and 4 bases lay outside the gene matches. The CDR3 is 15 amino acids. The germline V gene encodes CDR1 MNHEY and CDR2 SMNVEV (reference sequence). This chain's CDR3 is CASSFVGQGNEKLFF. CDR3 bases: TGTGCCAGCAGTTTCGTAGGACAGGGGAATGAAAAACTGTTTTTT.

The gene calls are TRBV5-6 and TRBJ1-2; 7 bases fit TRBD1. V lost 4 bases, J lost 0 bases, and 9 bases stayed unmatched. The CDR3 is made up of 16 amino acids. Germline-derived CDR1 and CDR2 are SGHDT and YYEEEE. In DNA form, the CDR3 reads TGTGCCAGCAGCCCAGGGGGAGGCGGAACTAACTATGGCTACACCTTC. Translating gives CASSPGGGGTNYGYTF.

A few counts support this clone. The CDR3 nucleotides are TGTGCCAGCAGTGACTCATTGAGCGGGGGGAGCACAGATACGCAGTATTTT. It is translated as CASSDSLSGGSTDTQYF. This chain connects TRBV6-4 to TRBJ2-3, with 9 bases fitting TRBD2. The CDR3 runs 17 residues. The germline V gene has CDR1 MRHNA and CDR2 SNTAGT. After removal of 0 bases from V and 0 bases from J, the junction contained 4 bases not matched to a gene.

This clone was seen a single time. The chain couples TRBV4-1 to TRBJ2-5, with D maybe TRBD1 (6 bases). The CDR3 sequence is 15 residues long. Trimming stripped 0 bases from V and 9 bases from J, with 17 bases between. Germline loops: CDR1 MGHRA, CDR2 YSYEKL. The CDR3 protein is CASSQDRGLEGAQYF. CDR3 DNA sequence: TGCGCCAGCAGCCAAGATCGAGGACTCGAGGGGGCCCAGTACTTC.

The rearrangement links TRBV7-2 to TRBJ2-7; 9 positions agree with TRBD2. The ends lost 1 base at V and 6 bases at J; junction bases unmatched: 7. The length of the CDR3 is 15 residues. Germline assignment: CDR1 SGHTA and CDR2 FQGNSA. The CDR3 protein is CASSLVPSGVREQYF. In DNA form, the CDR3 reads TGTGCCAGCAGCTTAGTCCCTAGCGGGGTCCGCGAGCAGTACTTC.

The V gene is TRBV19, the J gene TRBJ2-1, with 7 bases fitting TRBD1. The CDR3 covers 16 residues. Trimming cost V 1 base and J 1 base; bases outside gene matches: 4. Germline V gene lookup returns CDR1 LNHDA and CDR2 SQIVND (reference sequence). This chain's CDR3 is CASSIGTGDSYNEQFF. In nucleotides, the CDR3 is TGTGCCAGTAGTATAGGGACAGGCGATTCCTACAATGAGCAGTTCTTC. Full variable domain (missing parts from reference TRBV19 and TRBJ2-1): DGGITQSPKYLFRKEGQNVTLSCEQNLNHDAMYWYRQDPGQGLRLIYYSQIVNDFQKGDIAEGYSVSREKKESFPLTVTSAQKNPTAFYLCASSIGTGDSYNEQFFGPGTRLTVL.

Of note for this clone: The sample contains more than one DNA sequence encoding this CDR3. The genes are TRBV9 and TRBJ2-2; D is undetermined. CDR1 is SGDLS and CDR2 is YYNGEE in the germline V gene. The V end was cut by 0 bases, the J end by 6 bases, with 6 bases between. This CDR3 comprises 13 residues. The CDR3 is CASSVVGAGELFF. The CDR3 DNA reads as TGTGCCAGCAGCGTAGTTGGAGCCGGGGAGCTGTTTTTT.

This clone was seen a few times. The chain is built from TRBV10-3 and TRBJ2-3; 7 bases line up with TRBD2. Trimming removed 6 bases from V and 3 bases from J; junction bases left unmatched: 3. The CDR3 has 13 amino acids. Germline V gives CDR1 ENHRY, CDR2 SYGVKD. CDR3 nucleotide sequence: TGTGCCATCAGCCGGGGGGAGACAGATACGCAGTATTTT. Translating gives CAISRGETDTQYF.

The J gene is TRBJ1-1, the V gene TRBV18; TRBD1 aligns across 9 bases. Trimming at V came to 3 bases and at J to 10 bases, leaving 12 bases not matched to a gene. The CDR3 covers 15 residues. Germline CDR1 KGHSH, CDR2 LQKENI. CDR3 in amino acids: CASSPQQGADIRAFF. The CDR3 region has the DNA TGTGCCAGCTCACCCCAACAGGGGGCGGATATTCGAGCTTTCTTT.